A selection of T cell receptor beta chains follows, all from one sample in a study of OX40 agonist ivuxolimab in advanced cancers. This table comes from immunoSEQ multiplex PCR, and its TCRdb copy is limited to in-frame clones, with some not included. Here the sample spans 25,000 to 40,000 clones, roughly 84% being singletons. The sample was CD4+ or CD8+ T cells sorted from blood, taken in a trial of the OX40 agonist ivuxolimab. Receptors were obtained from an adult with an advanced solid tumor such as melanoma, head and neck, liver or kidney cancer. Both conserved end residues are part of each CDR3. The order of the fields is V gene, D gene, J gene, clone size, CDR3 protein, CDR3 DNA. A D gene is named only where the DNA matches it firmly. Rows may omit the clone size; those that give it use once, few, many or a size class.

TRBV6-6	TRBD1	TRBJ2-7	.	CASTSYWGQGSYEQYF	TGTGCCAGCACCTCCTATTGGGGACAGGGGTCGTACGAGCAGTACTTC
TRBV27	TRBD2	TRBJ2-7	.	CASSLGAGVSEQYF	TGTGCCAGCAGTTTAGGAGCGGGAGTCTCCGAGCAGTACTTC
TRBV11-2	TRBD2	TRBJ2-1	.	CASSHPSGGYNEQFF	TGTGCCAGCAGCCACCCTAGCGGGGGTTACAATGAGCAGTTCTTC
TRBV7-2	.	TRBJ2-7	once	CASSLARTDSYEQYF	TGTGCCAGCAGCTTAGCCAGGACAGATTCCTACGAGCAGTACTTC
TRBV27	.	TRBJ1-1	.	CASSPSGVGTEAFF	TGTGCCAGCAGTCCCTCAGGGGTAGGCACTGAAGCTTTCTTT
TRBV7-9	.	TRBJ1-2	few	CASSPPAGDVYGYTF	TGTGCCAGCAGCCCCCCAGCGGGGGATGTCTATGGCTACACCTTC
TRBV27	.	TRBJ2-7	once	CASSSSPTVEQYF	TGTGCCAGCAGTTCCTCCCCGACAGTCGAGCAGTACTTC
TRBV9	TRBD2	TRBJ2-3	.	CASSNGRGGLDTQYF	TGTGCCAGCAGCAACGGGCGGGGGGGCCTAGATACGCAGTATTTT
TRBV5-4	.	TRBJ2-7	.	CASSLAFGGSYEQYF	TGTGCCAGCAGCTTGGCCTTTGGAGGCTCCTACGAGCAGTACTTC
TRBV4-3	.	TRBJ2-7	.	CASSQERAYEQYF	TGCGCCAGCAGCCAAGAGCGGGCCTACGAGCAGTACTTC
TRBV7-6	.	TRBJ1-6	.	CASSLYRPGDSPLHF	TGTGCCAGCAGCTTGTACCGACCTGGCGATTCACCCCTCCACTTT
TRBV7-9	.	TRBJ2-1	.	CASSPYNEQFF	TGTGCCAGCAGCCCGTACAATGAGCAGTTCTTC
TRBV11-2	.	TRBJ1-5	.	CASSFGVNQPQHF	TGTGCCAGCAGCTTCGGCGTTAATCAGCCCCAGCATTTT
TRBV6-5	TRBD1	TRBJ2-3	.	CASSSLGGGTDTQYF	TGTGCCAGCAGTTCCTTAGGGGGCGGCACAGATACGCAGTATTTT
TRBV6-6	.	TRBJ2-5	.	CASKKQRRETQYF	TGTGCCAGCAAAAAACAGAGACGAGAGACCCAGTACTTC
TRBV28	TRBD1	TRBJ2-7	.	CASSPLMTGSEQYF	TGTGCCAGCAGCCCCCTGATGACAGGGAGTGAGCAGTACTTC
TRBV5-1	.	TRBJ2-1	.	CASSQWTDNEQFF	TGCGCCAGCAGCCAGTGGACAGACAATGAGCAGTTCTTC
TRBV18	TRBD2	TRBJ2-1	.	CASSPGTSGGPGSYNEQFF	TGTGCCAGCTCACCCGGGACTAGCGGGGGGCCCGGCTCCTACAATGAGCAGTTCTTC
TRBV2	.	TRBJ2-1	few	CASSDRRVSYNEQFF	TGTGCCAGCAGTGATAGAAGGGTTTCCTACAATGAGCAGTTCTTC
TRBV18	TRBD1	TRBJ1-2	.	CASSPPDRVYTF	TGTGCCAGCTCACCACCCGACAGGGTCTACACCTTC
TRBV29-1	TRBD1	TRBJ1-2	few	CSVVNRGLSGYTF	TGCAGCGTTGTCAACAGGGGGCTCAGTGGCTACACCTTC
TRBV4-3	.	TRBJ2-5	.	CASSQEWLARETQYF	TGCGCCAGCAGCCAAGAATGGCTAGCAAGAGAGACCCAGTACTTC
TRBV28	.	TRBJ2-7	.	CASSRLSYEQYF	TGTGCCAGCAGTCGCCTATCCTACGAGCAGTACTTC
TRBV6-5	.	TRBJ1-4	.	CASSYSGGGEKLFF	TGTGCCAGCAGTTACTCTGGGGGTGGGGAAAAACTGTTTTTT
TRBV7-9	.	TRBJ1-1	.	CASSPAQGKNTEAFF	TGTGCCAGCAGCCCGGCGCAGGGAAAGAACACTGAAGCTTTCTTT
TRBV6-5	.	TRBJ2-7	.	CASTNSDYEQYF	TGTGCCAGCACGAACAGCGACTACGAGCAGTACTTC
TRBV27	.	TRBJ2-1	.	CASSLGLGSYNEQFF	TGTGCCAGCAGCCTCGGACTCGGCTCCTACAATGAGCAGTTCTTC
TRBV30	.	TRBJ1-5	.	CAGRGGAGDQPQHF	TGTGCCGGGAGGGGGGGGGCGGGGGATCAGCCCCAGCATTTT
TRBV19	.	TRBJ2-7	medium-sized	CASSLTTSYEQYF	TGTGCCAGTAGTCTCACAACCTCCTACGAGCAGTACTTC